Following are 5 T cell receptor beta chains from one sample sequenced in a study of identical twins. From the 5' RACE reads, TCRdb called clonotypes with MiXCR, one entry per CDR3 protein. The data hold about 1.7 million distinct CDR3 sequences, with about 31% observed a single time. The sequenced material came from cord blood. The receptors derive from a newborn girl in good health.

The V and J genes are TRBV27 and TRBJ2-1; 10 bases match TRBD2. Germline values: CDR1 MNHEY, CDR2 SMNVEV (reference sequence). The CDR3 spans 16 residues. V lost 0 bases to trimming and J lost 8 bases; unmatched junction nucleotides: 7. CDR3 residues: CASSLSGASGSYEQFF. In DNA, the CDR3 is TGTGCCAGCAGTTTATCGGGGGCTAGCGGGAGCTATGAGCAGTTCTTC.

The CDR3 loop reads CASSLVPAGGPIGELFF. CDR3 in DNA: TGTGCCAGCAGCTTAGTTCCAGCGGGGGGGCCTATCGGGGAGCTGTTTTTT. This chain uses TRBV7-2 with TRBJ2-2; TRBD2 matches at 10 bases. Looked up from germline, CDR1 is SGHTA and CDR2 is FQGNSA. V was pared by 1 base and J by 7 bases, with 9 bases of the junction left unmatched. The CDR3 runs 17 residues.

This clonotype was counted only a few times. J is TRBJ2-1 and V is TRBV27, with D perhaps matching TRBD2 (6 bases). With 3 bases removed from V and 0 bases from J, the gap between germline ends came to 12 bases. CDR1 is MNHEY, CDR2 SMNVEV, per germline (reference sequence). The CDR3 has 16 amino acids. The CDR3 region is CASSFAGGSSYNEQFF. CDR3 nucleotides: TGTGCCAGCAGTTTCGCCGGGGGTAGCTCCTACAATGAGCAGTTCTTC.

This clonotype was observed a few times. The chain recombines TRBV10-1 with TRBJ2-3; perhaps TRBD2 as D (5 bases). Germline-derived CDR1 and CDR2 are WNHNN and SYGVQD (reference sequence). V was cut by 8 bases and J by 3 bases, with 18 bases left in between. The CDR3 is 15 amino acids. CDR3 nucleotides: TGCGCCAGCTGGACCGGGGTATGGGAAACAGATACGCAGTATTTT. Encoded protein: CASWTGVWETDTQYF.

The J gene is TRBJ1-2, the V gene TRBV28; D is uncertain. The CDR3 loop spans 16 amino acids. The germline V gene has CDR1 MDHEN and CDR2 SYDVKM. V lost 3 bases and J 5 bases, leaving 19 bases between the germline ends. Written as DNA, the CDR3 is TGTGCCAGCAGTTTTTCCCCCCCAAGGCCCTATTATGGCTACACCTTC. Protein: CASSFSPPRPYYGYTF.